In this sample, the clone carrying this TCR beta chain turned up many times. These data are taken from a study of T-cell reconstitution after alpha-beta-depleted transplantation in children. V lost 6 bases and J lost 2, with 11 bases in between. This CDR3 spans 14 amino acids. The germline V gene has CDR1 SQVTM and CDR2 ANQGSEA. Researchers prepared the TCRbeta library using unique molecular identifiers, the study reports. TCRdb independently ran MiXCR on the PCR reads; one entry per CDR3 protein. In the table there are 250,000 to 300,000 distinct CDR3 sequences, about 9.4% of which are singletons. The chain employs TRBV29-1 and TRBJ2-6, with a weak D call TRBD1 (5 bases). This clonotype was sampled from a boy under three years old with acute myeloid leukemia, due to receive a stem cell transplant. The starting material was PBMCs, obtained before TCRalphabeta/CD19-depleted stem cell transplant. The CDR3 DNA follows: TGCAGCGTCCATTTCAGGGCTGGGGCCAACGTCCTGACTTTC. Translating gives CSVHFRAGANVLTF.